Listed below are T cell receptor beta chains from one sample, sequenced in a study of long-term antiretroviral therapy in people with HIV. Generated by immunoSEQ multiplex PCR, the TCRdb table keeps only in-frame clones and is missing some. The sample has under 20,000 clones; under 85% are singletons. The sequenced sample was unsorted PBMCs, obtained roughly 2.2 years before starting antiretroviral therapy. These receptors were obtained from a man under 40 with HIV. Both conserved end residues are part of each CDR3. Fields, in order: clone size, V gene, CDR3 protein. Size is stated for part of the rows, as once, few or many counts, or as a class when the clone is expanded.

clone_size: few
v_call: TRBV5-6
cdr3_aa: CASSFDRGYTGELFF

clone_size: NA
v_call: TRBV29-1
cdr3_aa: CSVASGKNTGELFF

clone_size: NA
v_call: TRBV7-7
cdr3_aa: CASSAGASGNEQFF

clone_size: few
v_call: TRBV6-1
cdr3_aa: CASSESPGTEAFF

clone_size: NA
v_call: TRBV25-1
cdr3_aa: CATRQGTNTEAFF

clone_size: NA
v_call: TRBV7-9
cdr3_aa: CASSLDPGELFF

clone_size: NA
v_call: TRBV25-1
cdr3_aa: CATRALNTEAFF

clone_size: NA
v_call: TRBV5-6
cdr3_aa: CASSLAGNEDQPQHF

clone_size: NA
v_call: TRBV9
cdr3_aa: CASSVSERNEQFF

clone_size: NA
v_call: TRBV9
cdr3_aa: CASSPTGNSYEQYF

clone_size: NA
v_call: TRBV12-5
cdr3_aa: CASGFGSAGGENTIYF

clone_size: NA
v_call: TRBV28
cdr3_aa: CASSFPRDSSPMGYEQYF

clone_size: NA
v_call: TRBV19
cdr3_aa: CATRPPGQGNYEQYF

clone_size: NA
v_call: TRBV4-2
cdr3_aa: CASSPEGQDDEQYF

clone_size: few
v_call: TRBV18
cdr3_aa: CASSPIRNQPQHF

clone_size: NA
v_call: TRBV5-1
cdr3_aa: CASSPGTGSSTDTQYF

clone_size: NA
v_call: TRBV18
cdr3_aa: CASSPPNNPNTEAFF

clone_size: NA
v_call: TRBV25-1
cdr3_aa: CASSEARGAFF

clone_size: NA
v_call: TRBV12-2
cdr3_aa: CASRLESWTSGGVSSYNEQFF

clone_size: medium-sized
v_call: TRBV7-8
cdr3_aa: CASSSSRGFNTGELFF